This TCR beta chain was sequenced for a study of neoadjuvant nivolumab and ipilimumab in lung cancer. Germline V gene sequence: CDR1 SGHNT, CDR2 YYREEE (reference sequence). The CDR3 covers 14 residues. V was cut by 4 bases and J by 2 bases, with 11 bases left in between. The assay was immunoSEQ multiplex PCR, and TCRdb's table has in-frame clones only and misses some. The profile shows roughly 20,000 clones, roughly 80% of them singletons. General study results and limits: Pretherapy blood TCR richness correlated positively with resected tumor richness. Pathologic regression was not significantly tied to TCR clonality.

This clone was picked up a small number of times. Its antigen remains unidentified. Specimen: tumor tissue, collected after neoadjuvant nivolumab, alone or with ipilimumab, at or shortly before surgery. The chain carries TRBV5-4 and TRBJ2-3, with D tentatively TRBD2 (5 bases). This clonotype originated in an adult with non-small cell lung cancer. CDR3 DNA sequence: TGTGCCAGCAGCCCGGGGAGCTACACAGATACGCAGTATTTT. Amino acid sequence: CASSPGSYTDTQYF.